These T cell receptor beta chains were read from a single sample in a study of fetal regulatory T cell absence and autoimmunity. TCRdb's copy holds only in-frame clones and misses some; the assay was immunoSEQ multiplex PCR. The sample yields tens of thousands of clones, approximately 80% seen once. The sequenced material came from cord blood. The receptors come from a newborn boy with IPEX syndrome. The CDR3 runs from the conserved cysteine through the conserved F or W. D genes are given only for firm matches. For some rows the clone size is stated as once, few or many, or as a class when expanded; others skip it.

NA,NA,TRBJ1-2,TRBV27,TGTGCCAGCAGTCCACGACAGGACCTCTATGGAGGCTACACCTTC,CASSPRQDLYGGYTF
NA,NA,TRBJ1-1,TRBV5-6,TGTGCCAGCAGCTTCTGGGAAACTGAAGCTTTCTTT,CASSFWETEAFF
TRBD2,NA,TRBJ2-2,TRBV5-1,TGCGCCAGCAGCATTCTCACTAGCGGGCTGAACACCGGGGAGCTGTTTTTT,CASSILTSGLNTGELFF
NA,NA,TRBJ1-4,TRBV10-3,TGTGCCTTGCAACAGGAGCGGTTCGAAAAACTGTTTTTT,CALQQERFEKLFF
NA,few,TRBJ2-7,TRBV7-9,TGTGCCAGTGGACAGACCACCTCCTACGAGCAGTACTTC,CASGQTTSYEQYF
TRBD2,NA,TRBJ2-2,TRBV6-5,TGTGCCAGCAGTTACATTAGCGGGGGGATCGGGGAGCTGTTTTTT,CASSYISGGIGELFF
NA,NA,TRBJ2-7,TRBV7-8,TGTGCCAGCAGCTTAGCCGGCTCAAGCTCCTACGAGCAGTACTTC,CASSLAGSSSYEQYF
TRBD1,NA,TRBJ2-5,TRBV5-4,TGTGCCAGCAGCTGGGGACAGAAAGAGACCCAGTACTTC,CASSWGQKETQYF
NA,once,TRBJ1-3,TRBV10-3,TGTGCCATCGGACCAGGGGACCTCTCTGGAAACACCATATATTTT,CAIGPGDLSGNTIYF
NA,NA,TRBJ1-2,TRBV6-6,TGTGCCAGCAGTTACTCTCAACTCGAGGCCCATGGCTACACCTTC,CASSYSQLEAHGYTF
NA,NA,TRBJ2-3,TRBV6-6,TGTGCCAGCAGTTACGGGGGTACGCAGTATTTT,CASSYGGTQYF
TRBD1,NA,TRBJ1-1,TRBV5-6,TGTGCCAGCAGCTTGGGAAAAACAGGGGTGTTGAACACTGAAGCTTTCTTT,CASSLGKTGVLNTEAFF
TRBD1,NA,TRBJ2-7,TRBV19,TGTGCCAGTAGTATTTTGGGGGCAGGGGGCTTGGACGAGCAGTACTTC,CASSILGAGGLDEQYF
TRBD2,NA,TRBJ2-7,TRBV6-1,TGTGCCAGCAGTTACGGGGGGGAGCAGTACTTC,CASSYGGEQYF
TRBD1,NA,TRBJ1-5,TRBV19,TGTGCCAGTAGTATAGGCCAGGGGGCGCGGGGCAATCAGCCCCAGCATTTT,CASSIGQGARGNQPQHF
NA,NA,TRBJ2-3,TRBV5-6,TGTGCCAGCAGCTTGGCCAACCAGGGCTATACGCAGTATTTT,CASSLANQGYTQYF
TRBD2,NA,TRBJ2-1,TRBV7-6,TGTGCCAGCAGCTTAGGAGCGGGGGGTGGTGAGCAGTTCTTC,CASSLGAGGGEQFF
NA,NA,TRBJ1-4,TRBV30,TGTGCCTGGAGTGTAGGTCCTAATGAAAAACTGTTTTTT,CAWSVGPNEKLFF